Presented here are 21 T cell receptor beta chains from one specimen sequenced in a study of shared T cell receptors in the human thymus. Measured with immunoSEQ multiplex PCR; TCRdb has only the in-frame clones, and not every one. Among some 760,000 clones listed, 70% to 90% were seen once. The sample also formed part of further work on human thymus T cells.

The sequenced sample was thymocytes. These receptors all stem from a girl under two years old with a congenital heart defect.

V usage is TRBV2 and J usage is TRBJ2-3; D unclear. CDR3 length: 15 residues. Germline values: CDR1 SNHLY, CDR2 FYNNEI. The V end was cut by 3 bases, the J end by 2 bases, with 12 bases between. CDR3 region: CASSDGRNLTDTQYF. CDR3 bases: TGTGCCAGCAGTGACGGCAGGAACCTCACAGATACGCAGTATTTT. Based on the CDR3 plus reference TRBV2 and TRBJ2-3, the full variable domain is EPEVTQTPSHQVTQMGQEVILRCVPISNHLYFYWYRQILGQKVEFLVSFYNNEISEKSEIFDDQFSVERPDGSNFTLKIRSTKLEDSAMYFCASSDGRNLTDTQYFGPGTRLTVL.

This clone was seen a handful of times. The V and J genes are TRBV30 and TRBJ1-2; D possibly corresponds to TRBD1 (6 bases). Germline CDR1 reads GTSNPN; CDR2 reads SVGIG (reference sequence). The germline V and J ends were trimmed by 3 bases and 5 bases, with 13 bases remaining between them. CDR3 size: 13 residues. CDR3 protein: CAWRRGARYGYTF. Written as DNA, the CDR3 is TGTGCCTGGAGGCGGGGGGCTCGTTATGGCTACACCTTC.

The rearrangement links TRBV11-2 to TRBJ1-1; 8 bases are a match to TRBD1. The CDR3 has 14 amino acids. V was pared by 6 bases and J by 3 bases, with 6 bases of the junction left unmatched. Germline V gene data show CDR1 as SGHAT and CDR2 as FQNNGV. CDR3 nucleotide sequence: TGTGCCAGCAGACTACAGGGGGGTGACACTGAAGCTTTCTTT. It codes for CASRLQGGDTEAFF. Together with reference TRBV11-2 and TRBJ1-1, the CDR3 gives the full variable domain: EAGVAQSPRYKIIEKRQSVAFWCNPISGHATLYWYQQILGQGPKLLIQFQNNGVVDDSQLPKDRFSAERLKGVDSTLKIQPAKLEDSAVYLCASRLQGGDTEAFFGQGTRLTVV.

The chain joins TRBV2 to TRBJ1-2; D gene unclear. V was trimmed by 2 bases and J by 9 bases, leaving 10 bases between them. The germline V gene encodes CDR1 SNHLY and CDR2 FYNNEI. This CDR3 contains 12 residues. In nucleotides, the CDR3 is TGTGCCAGCAGTGAAAACAGCGGCCGCTACACCTTC. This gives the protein CASSENSGRYTF.

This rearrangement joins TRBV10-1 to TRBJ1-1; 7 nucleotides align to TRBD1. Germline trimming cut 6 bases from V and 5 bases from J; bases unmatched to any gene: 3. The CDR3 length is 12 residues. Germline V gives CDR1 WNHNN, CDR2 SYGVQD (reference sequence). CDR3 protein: CASSEQGTEAFF. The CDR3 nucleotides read TGCGCCAGCAGCGAACAGGGGACTGAAGCTTTCTTT.

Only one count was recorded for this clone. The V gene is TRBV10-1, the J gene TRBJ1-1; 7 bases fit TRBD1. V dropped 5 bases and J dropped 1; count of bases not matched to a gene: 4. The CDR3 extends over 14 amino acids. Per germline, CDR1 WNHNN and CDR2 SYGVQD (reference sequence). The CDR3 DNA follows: TGCGCCAGCAGTCGAGGGGGCGGGAACACTGAAGCTTTCTTT. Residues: CASSRGGGNTEAFF.

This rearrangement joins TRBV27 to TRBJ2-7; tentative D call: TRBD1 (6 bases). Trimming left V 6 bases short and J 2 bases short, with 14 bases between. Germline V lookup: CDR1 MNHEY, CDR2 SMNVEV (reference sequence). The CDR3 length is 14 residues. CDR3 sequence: CASRAGVRTYEQYF. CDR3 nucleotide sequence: TGTGCCAGCAGAGCAGGGGTTCGGACCTACGAGCAGTACTTC.

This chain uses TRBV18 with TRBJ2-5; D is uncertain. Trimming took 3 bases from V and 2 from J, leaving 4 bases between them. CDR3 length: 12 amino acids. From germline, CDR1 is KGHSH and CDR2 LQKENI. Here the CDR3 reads CASSPTQETQYF. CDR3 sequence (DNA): TGTGCCAGCTCACCGACTCAAGAGACCCAGTACTTC.

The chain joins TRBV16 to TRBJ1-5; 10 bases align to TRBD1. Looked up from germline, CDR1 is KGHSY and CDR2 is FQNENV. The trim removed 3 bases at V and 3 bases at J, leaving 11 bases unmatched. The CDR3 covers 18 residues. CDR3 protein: CASSHSPQGQGPNQPQHF. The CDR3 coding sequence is TGTGCCAGCAGCCATAGTCCACAGGGACAGGGGCCCAATCAGCCCCAGCATTTT.

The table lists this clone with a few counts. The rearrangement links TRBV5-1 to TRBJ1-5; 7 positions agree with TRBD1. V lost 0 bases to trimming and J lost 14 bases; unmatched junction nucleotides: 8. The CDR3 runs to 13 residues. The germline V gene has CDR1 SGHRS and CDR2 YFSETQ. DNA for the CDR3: TGCGCCAGCAGCTTGGGACAGGGTGGTGTTAAGCATTTT. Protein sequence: CASSLGQGGVKHF. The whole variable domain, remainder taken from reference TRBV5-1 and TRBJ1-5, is KAGVTQTPRYLIKTRGQQVTLSCSPISGHRSVSWYQQTPGQGLQFLFEYFSETQRNKGNFPGRFSGRQFSNSRSEMNVSTLELGDSALYLCASSLGQGGVKHFGDGTRLSIL.

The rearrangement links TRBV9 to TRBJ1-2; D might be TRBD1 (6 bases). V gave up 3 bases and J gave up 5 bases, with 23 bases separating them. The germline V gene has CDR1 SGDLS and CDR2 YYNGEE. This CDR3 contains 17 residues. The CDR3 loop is CASSATSDSLGAYGYTF. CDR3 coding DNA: TGTGCCAGCAGCGCCACCTCGGACAGTCTAGGCGCTTATGGCTACACCTTC.

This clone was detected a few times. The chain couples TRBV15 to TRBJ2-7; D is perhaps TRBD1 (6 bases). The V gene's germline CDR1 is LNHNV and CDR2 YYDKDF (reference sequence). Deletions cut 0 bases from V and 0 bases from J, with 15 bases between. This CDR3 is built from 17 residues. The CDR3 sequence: CATSRDVGASLSYEQYF. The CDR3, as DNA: TGTGCCACCAGCAGAGATGTGGGGGCCTCCCTCTCCTACGAGCAGTACTTC.

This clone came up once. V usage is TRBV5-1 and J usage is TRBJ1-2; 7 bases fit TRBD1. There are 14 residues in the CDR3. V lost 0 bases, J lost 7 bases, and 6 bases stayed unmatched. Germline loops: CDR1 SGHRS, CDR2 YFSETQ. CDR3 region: CASSLGQGYFGYTF. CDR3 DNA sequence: TGCGCCAGCAGCTTGGGACAGGGCTACTTTGGCTACACCTTC.

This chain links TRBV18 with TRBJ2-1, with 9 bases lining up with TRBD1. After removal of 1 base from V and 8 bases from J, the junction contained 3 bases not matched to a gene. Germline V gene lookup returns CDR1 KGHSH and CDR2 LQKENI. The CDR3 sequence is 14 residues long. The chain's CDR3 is CASSPRTGDDEQFF. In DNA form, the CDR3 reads TGTGCCAGCTCACCACGGACAGGGGATGATGAGCAGTTCTTC.

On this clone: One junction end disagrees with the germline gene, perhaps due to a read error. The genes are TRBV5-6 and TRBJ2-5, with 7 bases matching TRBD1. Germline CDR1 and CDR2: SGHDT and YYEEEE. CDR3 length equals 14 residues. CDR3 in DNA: TGTGCCAGCAGCTTGGCCGGGACAGCCACAACCCGGTACTTC. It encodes CASSLAGTATTRYF.

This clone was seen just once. The CDR3 protein is CSAPNHRYTF. The CDR3 DNA sequence: TGCAGTGCCCCTAATCACAGGTACACCTTC. The V call is TRBV20-1, the J call TRBJ1-2, with D perhaps TRBD1 (5 bases). The germline gives CDR1 DFQATT, CDR2 SNEGSKA (reference sequence). The V gene lost 6 bases and the J gene lost 11 bases, with 13 bases spanning the gap. There are 10 residues in the CDR3.

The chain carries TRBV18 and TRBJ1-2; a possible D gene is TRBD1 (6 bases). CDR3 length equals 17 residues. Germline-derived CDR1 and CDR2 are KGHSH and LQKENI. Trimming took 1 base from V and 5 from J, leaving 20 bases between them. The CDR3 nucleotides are TGTGCCAGCTCACCACACGACGGACAGTTCGAGGCGTATGGCTACACCTTC. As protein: CASSPHDGQFEAYGYTF.

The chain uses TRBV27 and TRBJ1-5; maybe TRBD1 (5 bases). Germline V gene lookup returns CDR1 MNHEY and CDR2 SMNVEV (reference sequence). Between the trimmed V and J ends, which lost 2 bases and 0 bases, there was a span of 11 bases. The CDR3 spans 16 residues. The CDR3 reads CASSLRNRYSNQPQHF. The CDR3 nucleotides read TGTGCCAGCAGTTTACGGAACAGGTATAGCAATCAGCCCCAGCATTTT.

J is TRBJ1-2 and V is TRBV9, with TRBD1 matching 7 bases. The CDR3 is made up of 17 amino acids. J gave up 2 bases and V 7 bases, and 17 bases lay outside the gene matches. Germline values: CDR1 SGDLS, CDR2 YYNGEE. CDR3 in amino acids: CASGVAKTTTGNYGYTF. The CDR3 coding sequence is TGTGCCAGCGGGGTGGCCAAAACAACGACAGGGAACTATGGCTACACCTTC.

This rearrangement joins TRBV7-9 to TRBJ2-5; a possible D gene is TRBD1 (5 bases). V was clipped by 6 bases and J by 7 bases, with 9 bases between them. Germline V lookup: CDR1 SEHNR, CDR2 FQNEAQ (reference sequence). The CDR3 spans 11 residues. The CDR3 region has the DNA TGTGCCAGCAGGGATCAGGGGACCCAGTACTTC. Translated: CASRDQGTQYF.

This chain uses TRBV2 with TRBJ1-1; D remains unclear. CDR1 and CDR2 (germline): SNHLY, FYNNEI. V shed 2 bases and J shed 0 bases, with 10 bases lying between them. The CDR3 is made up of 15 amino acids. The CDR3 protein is CASSEPYGMNTEAFF. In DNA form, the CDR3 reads TGTGCCAGCAGTGAACCCTATGGTATGAACACTGAAGCTTTCTTT.